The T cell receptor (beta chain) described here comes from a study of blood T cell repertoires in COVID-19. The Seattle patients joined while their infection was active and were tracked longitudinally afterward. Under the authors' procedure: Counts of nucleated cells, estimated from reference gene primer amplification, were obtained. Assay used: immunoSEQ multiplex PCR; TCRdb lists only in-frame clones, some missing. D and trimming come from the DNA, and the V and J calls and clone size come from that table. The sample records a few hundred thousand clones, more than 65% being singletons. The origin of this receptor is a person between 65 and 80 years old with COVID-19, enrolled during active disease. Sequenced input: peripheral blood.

The CDR3 DNA follows: TGTGCCAGTAGTATACAGCCCGGGGACACTGAAGCTTTCTTT. Protein: CASSIQPGDTEAFF. The genes are TRBV19 and TRBJ1-1, with unresolved D. This CDR3 region has 14 residues. Germline CDR1 is LNHDA and CDR2 is SQIVND (reference sequence). Trimming removed 2 bases from V and 3 bases from J, with 10 bases in between.